This paragraph reports one T cell receptor beta chain. There are many counts of this clonotype. The clone's antigen remains unknown. Base-call qualities are not available, and no considerably larger clone is one nucleotide away. Library construction relied on PCR. The instrument given in TCRdb is Illumina HiSeq 2500. Molecular barcoding was employed in the preparation of TCR libraries, with unique molecular identifiers being used to normalize TCRbeta repertoire quantification. TCRdb redid the processing of the public reads, applying fastp at Q25 and MiXCR, and retained in-frame beta chains. Identical CDR3 proteins give one entry, which carries the most common genes and DNA. Recorded for this sample are about 360,000 distinct CDR3 sequences; roughly 14% of them occurred a single time. The biggest ten clones account for approximately 4.2% of the sample. This record comes from a study of T-cell reconstitution after alpha-beta-depleted transplantation in children listed by TCRdb under 2016. With respect to the entire study: Using TCR repertoire profiling, the study quantitatively followed how T-cell immune reconstitution unfolded in children after TCRalphabeta/CD19-depleted allogeneic hematopoietic cell transplantation.

From a lookup of the germline V gene, CDR1 and CDR2 are SGHTA and FQGNSA. The CDR3 starts with the cysteine, ends with the phenylalanine, and has 13 residues. Of the read, only the CDR3 DNA is kept; its 39 bases are in frame from base 1. V drops 2 bases and J drops 5 bases, leaving 7 bases in between. The source is a human donor who donated a stem cell graft to a child with Fanconi anemia. Here the chain combines TRBV7-2 and TRBJ2-1; confidence is insufficient to name the D gene. This material consisted of PBMCs, taken from the stem cell graft. The bases read TGTGCCAGCAGCTTAAGTGGGGACAATGAGCAGTTCTTC. This sequence encodes CASSLSGDNEQFF.